Listed below are T cell receptor beta chains from one sample, sequenced in a study of regulatory T cells in long-lasting Graves disease. TCRdb reanalysed the multiplex PCR reads using MiXCR and keeps one entry per CDR3 protein. The sample records about 400,000 distinct CDR3 sequences, 20% being singletons. The sample was peripheral blood mononuclear cells (PBMCs), taken when the disease was refractory, from a patient treated with antithyroid drugs. Receptor source: a female donor with Graves disease. The CDR3 runs from the conserved cysteine through the conserved F or W. Each record gives: D gene, clone size, J gene, V gene, CDR3 DNA, CDR3 protein. The D gene is left open where the match is weak. Clone size appears in some rows only: once, few, many, or a class for an expanded clone.

NA | few | TRBJ2-4 | TRBV14 | TGTGCCAGCAGCCAAGGTGGGGTCATTCAGTACTTC | CASSQGGVIQYF
NA | many | TRBJ2-5 | TRBV20-1 | TGCAGTGCTAGAGAGGAGGCAGGAGAGACCCAGTACTTC | CSAREEAGETQYF
TRBD1 | few | TRBJ1-5 | TRBV27 | TGTGCCAGCAGTTCAGGGGGCTTTAGCAATCAGCCCCAGCATTTT | CASSSGGFSNQPQHF
NA | NA | TRBJ1-1 | TRBV6-2/TRBV6-3 | TGTGCCAGCAGTTTACTCTTCACGGGTGAAGCTTTCTTT | CASSLLFTGEAFF
TRBD2 | few | TRBJ2-7 | TRBV29-1 | TGCAGCGTACGGACTAGCGGGAGGGATTACGAGCAGTACTTC | CSVRTSGRDYEQYF
TRBD2 | NA | TRBJ2-7 | TRBV20-1 | TGCAGTGCCTACGGGGCGGGAGGGGGAGAGCAGTACTTC | CSAYGAGGGEQYF
TRBD1 | many | TRBJ1-6 | TRBV28 | TGTGCCAGCAGTCCCCGACAGGGGGTTATTTCACCCCTCCACTTT | CASSPRQGVISPLHF
NA | NA | TRBJ2-7 | TRBV27 | TGTGCCAGCAGTTTGGGGGTTCTAGGCTACGAGCAGTACTTC | CASSLGVLGYEQYF
NA | many | TRBJ1-5 | TRBV27 | TGTGCCAGCAGTTCCCTATCAAATCAGCCCCAGCATTTT | CASSSLSNQPQHF
NA | NA | TRBJ1-1 | TRBV11-2 | TGTGCCAGTGAGCTAGCACAAGAAGCTTTCTTT | CASELAQEAFF
NA | NA | TRBJ1-2 | TRBV7-9 | TGTGCCAGCAGCTTACCGCGACAGGATGGCTACACCTTC | CASSLPRQDGYTF
NA | NA | TRBJ2-1 | TRBV29-1 | TGCAGCACGAAAACAGGGACGAATGAGCAGTTCTTC | CSTKTGTNEQFF
NA | NA | TRBJ1-3 | TRBV2 | TGTGCCAGCAGTGAAGGGGCGCTCTCTGGAAACACCATATATTTT | CASSEGALSGNTIYF
TRBD2 | many | TRBJ2-7 | TRBV12-3/TRBV12-4 | TGTGCCAGCAAGACGGCGGGAGGTGTCGAGCAGTACTTC | CASKTAGGVEQYF